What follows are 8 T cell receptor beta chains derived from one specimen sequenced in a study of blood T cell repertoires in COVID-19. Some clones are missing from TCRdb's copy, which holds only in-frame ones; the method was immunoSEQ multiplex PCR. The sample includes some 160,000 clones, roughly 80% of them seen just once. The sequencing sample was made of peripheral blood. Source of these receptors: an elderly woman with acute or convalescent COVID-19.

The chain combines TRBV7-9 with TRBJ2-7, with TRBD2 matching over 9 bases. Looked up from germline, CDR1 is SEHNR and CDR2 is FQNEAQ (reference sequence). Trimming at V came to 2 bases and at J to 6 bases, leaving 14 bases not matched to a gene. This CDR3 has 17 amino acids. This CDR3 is CASSLWLAGTSSLEQYF. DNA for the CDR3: TGTGCCAGCAGCTTATGGCTAGCGGGGACCTCTAGTCTCGAGCAGTACTTC.

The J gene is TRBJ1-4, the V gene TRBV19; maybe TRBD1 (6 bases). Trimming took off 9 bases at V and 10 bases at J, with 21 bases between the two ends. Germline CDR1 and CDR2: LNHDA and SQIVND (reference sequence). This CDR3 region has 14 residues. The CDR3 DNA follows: TGTGCCAGCGCTATGAGGGGGACGGACGGAAAACTGTTTTTT. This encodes CASAMRGTDGKLFF.

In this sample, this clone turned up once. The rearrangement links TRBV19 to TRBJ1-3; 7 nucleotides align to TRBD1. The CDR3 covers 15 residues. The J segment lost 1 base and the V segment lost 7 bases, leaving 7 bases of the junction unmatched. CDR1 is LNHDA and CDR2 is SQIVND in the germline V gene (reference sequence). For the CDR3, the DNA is TGTGCCAGTACCCTAACACAGGGGTCTGGAAACACCATATATTTT. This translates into CASTLTQGSGNTIYF. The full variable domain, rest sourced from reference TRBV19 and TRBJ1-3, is DGGITQSPKYLFRKEGQNVTLSCEQNLNHDAMYWYRQDPGQGLRLIYYSQIVNDFQKGDIAEGYSVSREKKESFPLTVTSAQKNPTAFYLCASTLTQGSGNTIYFGEGSWLTVV.

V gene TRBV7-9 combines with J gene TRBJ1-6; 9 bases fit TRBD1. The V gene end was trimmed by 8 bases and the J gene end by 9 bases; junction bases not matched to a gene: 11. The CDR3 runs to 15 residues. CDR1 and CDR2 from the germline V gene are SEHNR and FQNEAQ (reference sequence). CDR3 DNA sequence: TGTGCCAGCCAGAGAGGGGGACAGGGTTTTTCACCCCTCCACTTT. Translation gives CASQRGGQGFSPLHF.

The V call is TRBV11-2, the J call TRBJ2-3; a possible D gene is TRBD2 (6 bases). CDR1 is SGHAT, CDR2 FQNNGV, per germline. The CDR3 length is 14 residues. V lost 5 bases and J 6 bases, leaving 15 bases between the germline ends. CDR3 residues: CASSQMGGADTQYF. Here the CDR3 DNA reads TGTGCCAGCAGCCAGATGGGGGGAGCGGATACGCAGTATTTT.

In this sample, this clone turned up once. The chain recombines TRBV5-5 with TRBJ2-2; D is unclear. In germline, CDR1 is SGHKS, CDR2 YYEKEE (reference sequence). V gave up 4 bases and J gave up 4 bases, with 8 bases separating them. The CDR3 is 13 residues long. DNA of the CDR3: TGTGCCAGCAGCGCCTCGGTCACCGGGGAGCTGTTTTTT. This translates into CASSASVTGELFF. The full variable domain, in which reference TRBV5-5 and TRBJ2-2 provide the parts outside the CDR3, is DAGVTQSPTHLIKTRGQQVTLRCSPISGHKSVSWYQQVLGQGPQFIFQYYEKEERGRGNFPDRFSARQFPNYSSELNVNALLLGDSALYLCASSASVTGELFFGEGSRLTVL.

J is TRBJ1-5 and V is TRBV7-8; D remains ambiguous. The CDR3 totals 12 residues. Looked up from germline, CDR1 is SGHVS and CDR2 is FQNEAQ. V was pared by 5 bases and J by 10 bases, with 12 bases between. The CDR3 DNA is TGTGCCAGCAGCGACTCGTCCGATCCCCAGCATTTT. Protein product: CASSDSSDPQHF.

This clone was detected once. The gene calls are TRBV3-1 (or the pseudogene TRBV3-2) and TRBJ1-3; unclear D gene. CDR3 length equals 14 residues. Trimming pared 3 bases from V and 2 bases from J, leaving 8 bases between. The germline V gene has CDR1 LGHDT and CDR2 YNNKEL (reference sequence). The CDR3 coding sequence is TGTGCCAGCAGCCATATACCAGCTGGAAACACCATATATTTT. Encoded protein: CASSHIPAGNTIYF.